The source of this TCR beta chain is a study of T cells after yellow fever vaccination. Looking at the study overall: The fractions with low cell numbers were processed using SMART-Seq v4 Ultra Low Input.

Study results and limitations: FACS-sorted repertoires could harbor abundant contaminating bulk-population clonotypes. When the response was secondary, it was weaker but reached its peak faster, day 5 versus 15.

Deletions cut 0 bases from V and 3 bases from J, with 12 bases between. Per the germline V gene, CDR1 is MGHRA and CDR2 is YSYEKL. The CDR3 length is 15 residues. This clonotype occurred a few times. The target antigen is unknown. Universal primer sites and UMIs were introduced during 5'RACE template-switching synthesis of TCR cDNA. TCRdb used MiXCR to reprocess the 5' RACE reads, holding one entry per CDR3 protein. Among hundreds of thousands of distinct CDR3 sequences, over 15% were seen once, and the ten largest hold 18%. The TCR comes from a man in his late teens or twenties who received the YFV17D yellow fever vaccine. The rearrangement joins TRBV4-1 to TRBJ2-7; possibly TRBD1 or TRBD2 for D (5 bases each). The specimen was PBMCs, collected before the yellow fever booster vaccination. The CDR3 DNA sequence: TGCGCCAGCAGCCAAGATCTGGGGGACCTCTACGAGCAGTACTTC. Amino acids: CASSQDLGDLYEQYF.